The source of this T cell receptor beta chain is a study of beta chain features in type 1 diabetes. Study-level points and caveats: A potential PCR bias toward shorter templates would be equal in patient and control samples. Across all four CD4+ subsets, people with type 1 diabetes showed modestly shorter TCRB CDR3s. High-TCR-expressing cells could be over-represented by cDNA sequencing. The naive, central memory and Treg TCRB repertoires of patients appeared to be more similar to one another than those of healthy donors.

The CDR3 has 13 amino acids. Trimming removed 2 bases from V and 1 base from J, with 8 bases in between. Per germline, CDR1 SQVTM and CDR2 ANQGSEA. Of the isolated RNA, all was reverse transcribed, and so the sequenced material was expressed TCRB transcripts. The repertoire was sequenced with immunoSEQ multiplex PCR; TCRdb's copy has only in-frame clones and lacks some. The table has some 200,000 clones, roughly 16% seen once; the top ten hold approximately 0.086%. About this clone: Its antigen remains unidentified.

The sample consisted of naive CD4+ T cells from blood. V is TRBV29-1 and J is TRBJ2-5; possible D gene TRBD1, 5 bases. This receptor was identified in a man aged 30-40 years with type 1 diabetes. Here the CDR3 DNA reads TGCAGCGTTGAACGCAGGGCCCAAGAGACCCAGTACTTC. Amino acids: CSVERRAQETQYF.